What follows are 9 T cell receptor beta chains derived from one specimen sequenced in a study of shared clonotypes between healthy human individuals. Assay used: immunoSEQ multiplex PCR; TCRdb lists only in-frame clones, some missing. Of around 1.9 million clones in the sample, 85% to 95% were seen once. Naivety among CD8 cells was defined by CD45RO negativity and positive CCR7 selection, thereby excluding terminally differentiated effector memory CD45RA+ cells. Sequencing used naive CD8+ T cells from PBMCs. The receptors derive from a man aged 18 to 29 in good health. Some clones in this sample may be carry-over from other donors' samples.

The chain couples TRBV7-2 to TRBJ2-7; D ambiguous. Per the germline V gene, CDR1 is SGHTA and CDR2 is FQGNSA. This CDR3 spans 15 amino acids. Trimming shortened V by 4 bases and J by 6 bases, and 19 bases separated the two germline ends. In DNA form, the CDR3 reads TGTGCCAGCAGCTCGACCGGGTCGCCGGAGAGCGAGCAGTACTTC. Translation: CASSSTGSPESEQYF.

J is TRBJ2-3 and V is TRBV5-1, with 10 bases lining up with TRBD1. The V gene's germline CDR1 is SGHRS and CDR2 YFSETQ. The ends lost 4 bases at V and 3 bases at J; junction bases unmatched: 8. The CDR3 is 16 amino acids. The CDR3 region has the DNA TGCGCCAGCAGCGTAGGCGACAGGGGGCCTACAGATACGCAGTATTTT. Translating gives CASSVGDRGPTDTQYF.

The chain recombines TRBV7-6 with TRBJ2-7, with 9 nucleotides matching TRBD1. J gave up 1 base and V 5 bases, and 6 bases lay outside the gene matches. Germline CDR1 reads SGHVS; CDR2 reads FNYEAQ. This CDR3 comprises 15 residues. The DNA for the CDR3 is TGTGCCAGCAGCAATTCACAGGGGGCTTCCTACGAGCAGTACTTC. The encoded protein is CASSNSQGASYEQYF.

The rearrangement joins TRBV13 to TRBJ2-1; TRBD2 matches at 8 bases. J was trimmed by 9 bases and V by 2 bases; bases with no gene match: 9. The CDR3 runs 15 residues. Looked up from germline, CDR1 is PRHDT and CDR2 is FYEKMQ (reference sequence). For the CDR3, the DNA is TGTGCCAGCAGCTTAACTAGCGGTGGTCCCCCTGAGCAGTTCTTC. Translation: CASSLTSGGPPEQFF.

This clone is a singleton in its sample. CDR3 nucleotides: TGTGCCAGCAGCTTCTCACAGGGGGATGGCTACACCTTC. As protein: CASSFSQGDGYTF. The chain combines TRBV13 with TRBJ1-2, with 8 bases aligning to TRBD1. CDR3 length: 13 amino acids. Trimming cost V 3 bases and J 6 bases; bases outside gene matches: 3. The V gene's germline CDR1 is PRHDT and CDR2 FYEKMQ (reference sequence).

The chain carries TRBV19 and TRBJ2-7, with 8 bases aligning to TRBD1. Trimming cost V 10 bases and J 2 bases; bases outside gene matches: 7. CDR1 is LNHDA and CDR2 is SQIVND in the germline V gene (reference sequence). The length of the CDR3 is 13 residues. The CDR3 DNA reads as TGTGCCACAAGAGACAGGGGAGCCTACGAGCAGTACTTC. This gives the protein CATRDRGAYEQYF.

This chain joins TRBV9 and TRBJ2-7; D is perhaps TRBD1 (6 bases). The CDR3 sequence is 16 residues long. Trimming took 3 bases from V and 4 from J, leaving 20 bases between them. Germline V lookup: CDR1 SGDLS, CDR2 YYNGEE. This CDR3 reads CASSGGPQGSFYEQYF. The CDR3 nucleotides read TGTGCCAGCAGCGGGGGCCCGCAGGGGTCATTTTACGAGCAGTACTTC.

This chain connects TRBV30 to TRBJ2-3, with a weak D call TRBD2 (5 bases). The CDR3 runs 16 residues. Trimming left V 3 bases short and J 2 bases short, with 18 bases between. Germline CDR1 and CDR2: GTSNPN and SVGIG (reference sequence). In DNA, the CDR3 is TGTGCCTGGAGCCTCGGACGGAGGATATCCACAGATACGCAGTATTTT. It codes for CAWSLGRRISTDTQYF.

V usage is TRBV9 and J usage is TRBJ2-3, with 8 bases that match TRBD2. Losses at the gene ends were 0 bases for V and 14 bases for J; bases not matched to a gene: 8. Germline CDR1 SGDLS, CDR2 YYNGEE. The CDR3 length is 13 residues. CDR3 nucleotides: TGTGCCAGCAGCGTAGGGGATCCGGGAGGGCCGTATTTT. As protein: CASSVGDPGGPYF.